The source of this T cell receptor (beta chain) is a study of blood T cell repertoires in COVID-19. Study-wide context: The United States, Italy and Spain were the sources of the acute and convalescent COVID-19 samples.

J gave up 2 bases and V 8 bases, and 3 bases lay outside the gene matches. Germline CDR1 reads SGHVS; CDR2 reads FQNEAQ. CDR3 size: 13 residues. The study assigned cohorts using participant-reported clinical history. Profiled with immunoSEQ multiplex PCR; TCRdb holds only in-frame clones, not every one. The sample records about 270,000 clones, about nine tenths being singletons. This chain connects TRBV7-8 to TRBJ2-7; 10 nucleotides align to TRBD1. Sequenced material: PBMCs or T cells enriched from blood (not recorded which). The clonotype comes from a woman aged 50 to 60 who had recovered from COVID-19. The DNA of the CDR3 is TGTGCCAGCGGGGACAGGGGACCCTACGAGCAGTACTTC. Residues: CASGDRGPYEQYF. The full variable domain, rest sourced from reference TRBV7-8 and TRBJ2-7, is GAGVSQSPRYKVAKRGQDVALRCDPISGHVSLFWYQQALGQGPEFLTYFQNEAQLDKSGLPSDRFFAERPEGSVSTLKIQRTQQEDSAVYLCASGDRGPYEQYFGPGTRLTVT.